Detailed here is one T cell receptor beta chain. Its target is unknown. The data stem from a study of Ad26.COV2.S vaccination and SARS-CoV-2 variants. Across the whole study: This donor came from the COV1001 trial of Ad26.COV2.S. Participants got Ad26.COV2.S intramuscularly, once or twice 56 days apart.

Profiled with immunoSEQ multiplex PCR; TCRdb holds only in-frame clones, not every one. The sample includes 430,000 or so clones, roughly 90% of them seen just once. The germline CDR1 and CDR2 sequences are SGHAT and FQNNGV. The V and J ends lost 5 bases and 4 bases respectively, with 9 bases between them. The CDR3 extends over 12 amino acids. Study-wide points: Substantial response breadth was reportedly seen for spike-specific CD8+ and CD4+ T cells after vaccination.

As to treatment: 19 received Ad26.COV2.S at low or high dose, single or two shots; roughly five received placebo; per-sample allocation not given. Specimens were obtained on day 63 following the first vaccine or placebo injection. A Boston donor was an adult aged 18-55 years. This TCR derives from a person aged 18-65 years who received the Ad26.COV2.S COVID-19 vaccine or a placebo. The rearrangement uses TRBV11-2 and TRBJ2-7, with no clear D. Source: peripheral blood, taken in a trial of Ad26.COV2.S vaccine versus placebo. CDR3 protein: CASSDDTYEQYF. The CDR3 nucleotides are TGTGCCAGCAGCGACGATACTTACGAGCAGTACTTC.